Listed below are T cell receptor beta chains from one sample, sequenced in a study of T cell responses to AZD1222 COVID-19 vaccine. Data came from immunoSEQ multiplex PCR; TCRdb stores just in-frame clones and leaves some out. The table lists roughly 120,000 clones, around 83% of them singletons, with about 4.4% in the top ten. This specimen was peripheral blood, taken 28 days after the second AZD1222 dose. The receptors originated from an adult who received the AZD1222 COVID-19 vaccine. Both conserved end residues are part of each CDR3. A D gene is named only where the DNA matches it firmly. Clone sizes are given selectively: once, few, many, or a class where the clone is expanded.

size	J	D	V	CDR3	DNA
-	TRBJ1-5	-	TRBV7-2	CASSSSTGRYGNQPQHF	TGTGCCAGCAGCTCCTCGACAGGCAGGTATGGCAATCAGCCCCAGCATTTT
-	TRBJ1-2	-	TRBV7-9	CASQSGAATYGYTF	TGTGCCAGCCAAAGTGGGGCAGCTACTTATGGCTACACCTTC
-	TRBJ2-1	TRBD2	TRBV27	CASSLEGLAGSLFF	TGTGCCAGCAGTTTGGAGGGGCTAGCGGGGAGTCTGTTCTTC
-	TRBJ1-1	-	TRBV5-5	CASSSSHPGRMNTEAFF	TGTGCCAGCAGCTCATCCCACCCGGGGCGCATGAACACTGAAGCTTTCTTT
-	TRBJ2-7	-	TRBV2	CASSEAPGDTLRDPYF	TGTGCCAGCAGTGAAGCCCCCGGGGACACCTTACGAGATCCGTACTTC
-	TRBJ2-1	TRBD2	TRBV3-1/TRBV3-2	CASSQPTGGGGLGNEQFF	TGTGCCAGCAGCCAGCCGACCGGGGGCGGGGGGCTGGGGAATGAGCAGTTCTTC
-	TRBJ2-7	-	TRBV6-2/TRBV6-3	CASSYSENEQYF	TGTGCCAGCAGTTACTCGGAGAACGAGCAGTACTTC
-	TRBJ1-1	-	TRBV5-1	CASSLEWNTEAFF	TGCGCCAGCAGCTTGGAGTGGAACACTGAAGCTTTCTTT
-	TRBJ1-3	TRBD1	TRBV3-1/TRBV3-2	CASSYQGGGNTIYF	TGTGCCAGCAGCTATCAGGGGGGCGGAAACACCATATATTTT
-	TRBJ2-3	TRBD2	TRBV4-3	CASSLGLAGEVVADTQYF	TGCGCCAGCAGCCTAGGACTAGCGGGGGAGGTCGTCGCAGATACGCAGTATTTT
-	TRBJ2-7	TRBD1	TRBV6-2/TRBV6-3	CASSYSGTGSYEQYF	TGTGCCAGCAGTTACTCCGGGACAGGGAGCTACGAGCAGTACTTC
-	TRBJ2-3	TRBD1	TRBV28	CASSLLYDGQGVLTSTDTQYF	TGTGCCAGCAGTTTACTTTACGACGGACAGGGGGTCCTCACGAGCACAGATACGCAGTATTTT
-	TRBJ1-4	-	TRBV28	CASNADEKLFF	TGTGCCAGCAACGCGGATGAAAAACTGTTTTTT
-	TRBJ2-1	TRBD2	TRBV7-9	CASSLGTSGVHEQFF	TGTGCCAGCAGCTTAGGGACTAGCGGGGTGCATGAGCAGTTCTTC
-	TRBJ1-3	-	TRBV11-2	CASSLMGSSGNTIYF	TGTGCCAGCAGCTTAATGGGGTCTTCTGGAAACACCATATATTTT
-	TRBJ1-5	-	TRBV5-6	CASSLNTGQPQHF	TGTGCCAGCAGCTTGAATACGGGGCAGCCCCAGCATTTT
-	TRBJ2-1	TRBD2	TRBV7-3	CASSLLAGYNEQFF	TGTGCCAGCAGCTTACTAGCGGGGTACAATGAGCAGTTCTTC
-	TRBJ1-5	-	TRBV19	CASMRGTGEGNQPQHF	TGTGCCAGTATGAGGGGTACAGGAGAGGGAAATCAGCCCCAGCATTTT
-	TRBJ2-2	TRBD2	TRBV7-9	CASSAAGGPATGELFF	TGTGCCAGCAGCGCAGCGGGGGGGCCGGCCACCGGGGAGCTGTTTTTT
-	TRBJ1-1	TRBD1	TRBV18	CASSPTGVVNTEAFF	TGTGCCAGCTCACCAACAGGGGTGGTAAACACTGAAGCTTTCTTT
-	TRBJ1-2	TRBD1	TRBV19	CASNPRTGELYGYTF	TGTGCCAGTAACCCCCGGACAGGGGAACTTTATGGCTACACCTTC
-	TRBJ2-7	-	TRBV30	CAWSKARAYEQYF	TGTGCCTGGAGTAAAGCGAGGGCCTACGAGCAGTACTTC
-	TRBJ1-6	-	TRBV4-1	CASSQENSYNSPLHF	TGCGCCAGCAGCCAGGAAAATTCCTATAATTCACCCCTCCACTTT
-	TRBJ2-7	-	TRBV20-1	CSAEVGDEQYF	TGCAGTGCCGAGGTGGGCGACGAGCAGTACTTC
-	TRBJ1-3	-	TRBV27	CASSLSYDGNTIYF	TGTGCCAGCAGTTTATCTTACGATGGAAACACCATATATTTT
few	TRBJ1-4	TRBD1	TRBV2	CASVGQIATNEKLFF	TGTGCCAGCGTGGGACAGATTGCAACTAATGAAAAACTGTTTTTT
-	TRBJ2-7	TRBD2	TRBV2	CASSEEAGGPYEQYF	TGTGCCAGCAGTGAGGAAGCGGGGGGGCCTTACGAGCAGTACTTC
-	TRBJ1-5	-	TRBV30	CAWSLDSGSNQPQHF	TGTGCCTGGAGTCTGGATTCAGGTTCCAATCAGCCCCAGCATTTT
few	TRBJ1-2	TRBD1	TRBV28	CASSFGGQGEYGYTF	TGTGCCAGCAGTTTTGGGGGACAGGGAGAATATGGCTACACCTTC
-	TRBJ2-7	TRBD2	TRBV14	CASSQARGGFGEQYF	TGTGCCAGCAGCCAGGCGCGGGGGGGCTTTGGGGAGCAGTACTTC
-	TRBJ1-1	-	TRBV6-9	CASSSKPTNTEAFF	TGTGCCAGCAGTTCCAAGCCTACGAACACTGAAGCTTTCTTT
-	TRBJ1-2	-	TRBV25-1	CASSDTRGLYGYTF	TGTGCCAGCAGTGACACTCGGGGGCTCTATGGCTACACCTTC
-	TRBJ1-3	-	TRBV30	CAWKPTGRNTIYF	TGTGCCTGGAAACCTACAGGGAGAAACACCATATATTTT
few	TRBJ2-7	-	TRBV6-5	CASSYSDRRYEQYF	TGTGCCAGCAGTTACTCAGACAGGAGGTACGAGCAGTACTTC
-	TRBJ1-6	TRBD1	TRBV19	CASSLGQGNSPLHF	TGTGCCAGTAGTTTAGGACAGGGCAATTCACCCCTCCACTTT
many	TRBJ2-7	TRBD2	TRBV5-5	CASSPTSGGSNSYEQYF	TGTGCCAGCAGCCCGACTAGCGGGGGGTCCAACTCCTACGAGCAGTACTTC
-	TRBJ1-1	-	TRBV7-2	CASSLGPMNTEAFF	TGTGCCAGCAGCTTAGGCCCTATGAACACTGAAGCTTTCTTT
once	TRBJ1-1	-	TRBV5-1	CASSPAWGTEAFF	TGCGCCAGCAGCCCTGCATGGGGCACTGAAGCTTTCTTT
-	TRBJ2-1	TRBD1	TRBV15	CATSRLTGGDNEQFF	TGTGCCACCAGCAGGTTGACAGGGGGGGACAATGAGCAGTTCTTC
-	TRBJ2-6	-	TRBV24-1	CATSDSESRYAGANVLTF	TGTGCCACCAGTGATAGTGAGTCTCGGTACGCTGGGGCCAACGTCCTGACTTTC
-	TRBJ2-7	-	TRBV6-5	CASSPPGPLREQYF	TGTGCCAGCAGTCCCCCGGGACCGTTGAGGGAGCAGTACTTC
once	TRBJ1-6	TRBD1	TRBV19	CASSSGQGRPLHF	TGTGCCAGTAGCTCGGGACAGGGGAGGCCCCTCCACTTT
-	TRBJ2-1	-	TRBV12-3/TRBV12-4	CASSTGTYNEQFF	TGTGCCAGCAGTACCGGGACCTACAATGAGCAGTTCTTC
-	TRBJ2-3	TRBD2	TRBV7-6	CASSSSGGGYTQYF	TGTGCCAGCAGCTCTAGCGGGGGGGGATATACGCAGTATTTT
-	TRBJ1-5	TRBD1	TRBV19	CASSREGQSNQPQHF	TGTGCCAGTAGTAGGGAGGGACAGAGCAATCAGCCCCAGCATTTT
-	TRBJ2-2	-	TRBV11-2	CASTRTNTGELFF	TGTGCCAGCACCCGGACTAACACCGGGGAGCTGTTTTTT
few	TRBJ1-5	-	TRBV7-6	CASSFTVNQPQHF	TGTGCCAGCAGCTTCACAGTTAATCAGCCCCAGCATTTT
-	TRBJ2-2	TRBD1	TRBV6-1	CASSGRQGARTGELFF	TGTGCCAGCAGTGGGAGACAGGGGGCGCGGACCGGGGAGCTGTTTTTT
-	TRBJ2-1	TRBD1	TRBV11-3	CASSQGQYNEQFF	TGTGCCAGCAGTCAGGGACAGTACAATGAGCAGTTCTTC
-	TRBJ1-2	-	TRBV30	CAWSGGVYGYTF	TGTGCCTGGAGTGGGGGCGTCTATGGCTACACCTTC
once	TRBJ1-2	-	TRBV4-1	CASSQGPGGNYGYTF	TGCGCCAGCAGCCAAGGCCCTGGGGGTAACTATGGCTACACCTTC
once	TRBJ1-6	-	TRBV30	CAWTAYNSPLHF	TGTGCCTGGACAGCTTATAATTCACCCCTCCACTTT
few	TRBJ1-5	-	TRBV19	CASSPQTDYNQPQHF	TGTGCCAGTAGTCCCCAAACAGATTACAATCAGCCCCAGCATTTT
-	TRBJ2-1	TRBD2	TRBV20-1	CSASKGLAAYNEQFF	TGCAGTGCTAGTAAGGGACTAGCGGCGTACAATGAGCAGTTCTTC
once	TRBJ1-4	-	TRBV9	CASSEGGRPSPGLFF	TGTGCCAGCAGCGAGGGGGGACGCCCATCCCCGGGACTGTTTTTT
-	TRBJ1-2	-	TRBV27	CASSLGGELGYGYTF	TGTGCCAGCAGTCTGGGGGGGGAGTTAGGCTATGGCTACACCTTC
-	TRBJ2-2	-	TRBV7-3	CASSPMSTGELFF	TGTGCCAGCAGCCCAATGAGTACCGGGGAGCTGTTTTTT
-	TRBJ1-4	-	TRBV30	CAWSRQTPEKLFF	TGTGCCTGGAGCCGACAGACCCCGGAAAAACTGTTTTTT